These 26 T cell receptor beta chains were sequenced from one sample in a study of response to subunit inactivated influenza vaccine. TCRdb re-called the RT-PCR reads with MiXCR, one entry per CDR3 protein. The sample gives roughly 760,000 distinct CDR3 sequences, 21% of which show up once; more than 8.5% is in the top ten. The input for sequencing was PBMCs from blood, taken 4 to 6 days after vaccination. The receptors were gathered from a man in his fifties who received an inactivated influenza vaccine.

The rearrangement uses TRBV13 and TRBJ1-2, with 7 bases that match TRBD1. J lost 3 bases, V lost 5 bases, and 9 bases had no gene match. The CDR3 spans 15 residues. CDR1 PRHDT and CDR2 FYEKMQ come from the germline V gene (reference sequence). The CDR3 nucleotides read TGTGCCAGCAGCGATCGGGACAGTGATCACTATGGCTACACCTTC. Its protein product is CASSDRDSDHYGYTF.

There are a few counts of this clonotype. The rearrangement links TRBV6-2 or TRBV6-3 to TRBJ2-3; D might be TRBD1 (5 bases). This CDR3 region has 13 residues. V was trimmed by 7 bases and J by 10 bases, leaving 18 bases between them. Germline CDR1 reads MNHEY; CDR2 reads SVGEGT. Here the CDR3 DNA reads TGTGCCAGCAACGACTTTTACCTGGGGCCGCAGTATTTT. Translating it yields CASNDFYLGPQYF.

This clonotype was counted a few times. The chain is built from TRBV20-1 and TRBJ1-4; a possible D gene is TRBD1 (5 bases). This CDR3 spans 14 amino acids. Germline values: CDR1 DFQATT, CDR2 SNEGSKA (reference sequence). V was trimmed by 3 bases and J by 8 bases, leaving 16 bases between them. CDR3 protein: CSASIQTAGEKLFF. In nucleotides, the CDR3 is TGCAGTGCTAGTATCCAGACAGCGGGAGAAAAACTGTTTTTT.

This rearrangement joins TRBV12-3 or TRBV12-4 to TRBJ2-1; no clear D gene. V was shortened by 1 base and J by 6 bases, with 10 bases between the two germline ends. The CDR3 is 14 amino acids. The DNA for the CDR3 is TGTGCCAGCAGTTTAGATAGGGCGGTCAATGAGCAGTTCTTC. This encodes CASSLDRAVNEQFF.

This clonotype was detected only a few times. The chain has TRBV18 and TRBJ2-3; D possibly corresponds to TRBD1 (7 bases). Germline CDR1 KGHSH, CDR2 LQKENI. This CDR3 spans 14 amino acids. Trimming pared 4 bases from V and 4 bases from J, leaving 12 bases between. The CDR3 DNA reads as TGTGCCAGCTCACTCACAGGGGAGGCAGATACGCAGTATTTT. It translates to CASSLTGEADTQYF. Full variable domain (remainder filled in from reference TRBV18 and TRBJ2-3): NAGVMQNPRHLVRRRGQEARLRCSPMKGHSHVYWYRQLPEEGLKFMVYLQKENIIDESGMPKERFSAEFPKEGPSILRIQQVVRGDSAAYFCASSLTGEADTQYFGPGTRLTVL.

The chain joins TRBV20-1 to TRBJ2-5; maybe TRBD1 (7 bases). Trimming left V 6 bases short and J 7 bases short, with 18 bases between. This CDR3 comprises 13 residues. Germline-derived CDR1 and CDR2 are DFQATT and SNEGSKA (reference sequence). CDR3 in amino acids: CSAEVSGGGTQYF. The CDR3 DNA reads as TGCAGTGCCGAGGTCTCAGGGGGAGGGACCCAGTACTTC.

The chain has TRBV5-1 and TRBJ2-7, with D possibly matching TRBD1 (6 bases). In germline, CDR1 is SGHRS, CDR2 YFSETQ. The CDR3 extends over 14 amino acids. The V end lost 0 bases, the J end lost 4 bases, and 11 bases lay between the germline ends. CDR3 in DNA: TGCGCCAGCAGCTTGGATGGACAGATATACGAGCAGTACTTC. Translation gives CASSLDGQIYEQYF.

This clonotype was seen more than once but under ten times. V usage is TRBV7-6 and J usage is TRBJ1-3; tentative D call: TRBD1 (5 bases). Germline V gives CDR1 SGHVS, CDR2 FNYEAQ. The CDR3 is 17 residues long. Trimming pared 5 bases from V and 0 bases from J, leaving 17 bases between. The CDR3 sequence is CASSPWPKGRSGNTIYF. CDR3 bases: TGTGCCAGCAGCCCGTGGCCCAAGGGGCGCTCTGGAAACACCATATATTTT.

This clonotype was observed at least ten times. The chain has TRBV7-9 and TRBJ2-7, with D hard to call. V gave up 1 base and J gave up 2 bases, with 9 bases separating them. This CDR3 comprises 14 residues. Germline lookup yields CDR1 SEHNR and CDR2 FQNEAQ (reference sequence). The CDR3, as DNA: TGTGCCAGCAGCTTAGGTGCGCAGACCTACGAGCAGTACTTC. Translated: CASSLGAQTYEQYF. The whole variable domain, remainder taken from reference TRBV7-9 and TRBJ2-7, is DTGVSQNPRHKITKRGQNVTFRCDPISEHNRLYWYRQTLGQGPEFLTYFQNEAQLEKSRLLSDRFSAERPKGSFSTLEIQRTEQGDSAMYLCASSLGAQTYEQYFGPGTRLTVT.

The chain uses TRBV7-6 and TRBJ2-7, with 9 bases that match TRBD1. The CDR3 is made up of 18 amino acids. Germline-derived CDR1 and CDR2 are SGHVS and FNYEAQ. V was pared by 2 bases and J by 4 bases, with 15 bases of the junction left unmatched. CDR3 DNA sequence: TGTGCCAGCAGCTTACTTTACAGGGGGCGAAAGAATGCGTACGAGCAGTACTTC. This codes for CASSLLYRGRKNAYEQYF.

This clonotype was observed a handful of times. J is TRBJ2-1 and V is TRBV11-2, with TRBD1 matching 10 bases. V lost 1 base to trimming and J lost 9 bases; unmatched junction nucleotides: 15. Germline CDR1 reads SGHAT; CDR2 reads FQNNGV. The CDR3 has 18 residues. The DNA for the CDR3 is TGTGCCAGCAGCTTAGTTTTTTGGGGACAGGGGCCTGGAGGTGAGCAGTTCTTC. This sequence encodes CASSLVFWGQGPGGEQFF.

The chain links TRBV28 to TRBJ2-3; 7 nucleotides align to TRBD2. Unmatched junction bases numbered 6, after V lost 6 bases and J lost 3 bases. The V gene's germline CDR1 is MDHEN and CDR2 SYDVKM. The CDR3 is 14 amino acids. CDR3 nucleotides: TGTGCCAGCAGCTACGGACTAGTTACAGATACGCAGTATTTT. Translation gives CASSYGLVTDTQYF.

The rearrangement links TRBV4-3 to TRBJ2-1; weak D call: TRBD1 (10 bases). The V gene lost 6 bases and the J gene lost 8 bases, with 23 bases spanning the gap. Germline V lookup: CDR1 LGHNA, CDR2 YSLEER. CDR3 size: 16 residues. This CDR3 is CASRGQGKAGGDEQFF. The CDR3 DNA follows: TGCGCCAGCAGGGGACAGGGGAAGGCGGGAGGGGATGAGCAGTTCTTC.

This clonotype has just a few counts. The chain carries TRBV7-2 and TRBJ1-5; 8 bases fit TRBD1. After removal of 5 bases from V and 7 bases from J, the junction contained 4 bases not matched to a gene. The germline gives CDR1 SGHTA, CDR2 FQGNSA. The CDR3 length is 13 residues. The CDR3 nucleotides are TGTGCCAGCAGCCCAGGGGGCAGGCAGCCCCAGCATTTT. This gives the protein CASSPGGRQPQHF.

The sample holds a few counts of this clonotype. The chain recombines TRBV20-1 with TRBJ1-1, with unresolved D. Germline CDR1 DFQATT, CDR2 SNEGSKA (reference sequence). Trimming left V 0 bases short and J 1 base short, with 12 bases between. CDR3 length: 15 amino acids. The CDR3 protein is CSARELVRKNTEAFF. In nucleotides, the CDR3 is TGCAGTGCTAGAGAGCTAGTGCGGAAGAACACTGAAGCTTTCTTT.

This clonotype was seen a few times. The chain is built from TRBV5-1 and TRBJ1-3, with TRBD1 matching over 7 bases. CDR1 is SGHRS and CDR2 is YFSETQ in the germline V gene. CDR3 length equals 18 residues. The J segment lost 0 bases and the V segment lost 0 bases, leaving 9 bases of the junction unmatched. CDR3 sequence (DNA): TGCGCCAGCAGCTTGGGATGGGAGACAGGGTTCTCTGGAAACACCATATATTTT. Protein: CASSLGWETGFSGNTIYF.

The J gene is TRBJ2-2, the V gene TRBV20-1; D is undetermined. The CDR3 consists of 13 residues. CDR1 is DFQATT, CDR2 SNEGSKA, per germline (reference sequence). Between the trimmed V and J ends, which lost 3 bases and 7 bases, there was a span of 12 bases. This CDR3 is CSASSSSNGELFF. The CDR3 coding sequence is TGCAGTGCTAGTAGTTCTTCGAACGGGGAGCTGTTTTTT.

This clonotype was counted once. This rearrangement joins TRBV9 to TRBJ2-1; D may be TRBD1 (6 bases). This CDR3 contains 15 residues. V was pared by 4 bases and J by 7 bases, with 18 bases between. The germline V gene encodes CDR1 SGDLS and CDR2 YYNGEE. CDR3 amino acids: CASSPGLAQGNEQFF. In DNA form, the CDR3 reads TGTGCCAGCAGCCCCGGATTAGCTCAGGGGAATGAGCAGTTCTTC.

Points on this clonotype: An end of the junction does not agree with germline; a read error may underlie this. The genes are TRBV29-1 and TRBJ2-1; TRBD2 matches 7 bases. The CDR3 covers 13 residues. Germline V gene sequence: CDR1 SQVTM, CDR2 ANQGSEA. CDR3 bases: TGCAGCGTTCTTAGCGGGCCCTACACTGAGCAGTTCTTC. Its translation is CSVLSGPYTEQFF.

Remarks on this clonotype: A clone one base away is much larger, so this may be a read error. The conserved closing phenylalanine or tryptophan is absent in this CDR3, likely reflecting a read error. The V gene is TRBV20-1, the J gene TRBJ2-7, with a possible D match to TRBD2 (5 bases). The germline V gene has CDR1 DFQATT and CDR2 SNEGSKA (reference sequence). CDR3 length equals 14 residues. The V end was cut by 2 bases, the J end by 2 bases, with 13 bases between. In DNA form, the CDR3 reads TGCAGTGCTAGAAGCGGTTTCCTAACCTACGAGCAGTACCTC. It specifies CSARSGFLTYEQYL.

In its sample, this clonotype was seen a few times. This chain joins TRBV5-1 and TRBJ2-3, with D maybe TRBD1 (6 bases). Germline V gene lookup returns CDR1 SGHRS and CDR2 YFSETQ. The CDR3 has 16 amino acids. Between the trimmed V and J ends, which lost 0 bases and 3 bases, there was a span of 14 bases. This CDR3 is CASSLAGQSWTDTQYF. CDR3 bases: TGCGCCAGCAGCTTGGCCGGACAGTCTTGGACAGATACGCAGTATTTT. The full variable domain, its missing parts supplied by reference TRBV5-1 and TRBJ2-3, is KAGVTQTPRYLIKTRGQQVTLSCSPISGHRSVSWYQQTPGQGLQFLFEYFSETQRNKGNFPGRFSGRQFSNSRSEMNVSTLELGDSALYLCASSLAGQSWTDTQYFGPGTRLTVL.

In its sample, this clonotype was seen a few times. The chain employs TRBV29-1 and TRBJ1-2; D gene unclear. This CDR3 contains 11 residues. Deletions cut 1 base from V and 4 bases from J, with 4 bases between. The germline V gene has CDR1 SQVTM and CDR2 ANQGSEA. The CDR3 here is CSVEGGYGYTF. Here the CDR3 DNA reads TGCAGCGTTGAAGGGGGCTATGGCTACACCTTC.

This clonotype came up a few times. The V call is TRBV20-1, the J call TRBJ1-1; D is ambiguous. Germline V gives CDR1 DFQATT, CDR2 SNEGSKA (reference sequence). The length of the CDR3 is 12 residues. The V gene lost 0 bases and the J gene lost 3 bases, with 5 bases spanning the gap. CDR3 in DNA: TGCAGTGCTAGAGACTGGTACACTGAAGCTTTCTTT. Translated, it gives CSARDWYTEAFF.

The V and J genes are TRBV4-2 and TRBJ2-2, with 9 bases aligning to TRBD2. The germline gives CDR1 LGHNA, CDR2 YNFKEQ. With V trimmed by 0 bases and J by 2 bases, 4 bases remained unmatched. The CDR3 extends over 17 amino acids. In DNA form, the CDR3 reads TGTGCCAGCAGCCAAGACGTAGCGGGGGTAAACACCGGGGAGCTGTTTTTT. Protein: CASSQDVAGVNTGELFF.

CDR3 bases: TGCAGTGCTAGAGCCTCCACTAGCGGGGGTTATACCGGGGAGCTGTTTTTT. Residues: CSARASTSGGYTGELFF. The chain couples TRBV20-1 to TRBJ2-2; TRBD2 aligns across 11 bases. Germline V lookup: CDR1 DFQATT, CDR2 SNEGSKA (reference sequence). This CDR3 is 17 amino acids long. Trimming cost V 1 base and J 5 bases; bases outside gene matches: 9.

This clonotype was detected a few times. The chain couples TRBV20-1 to TRBJ2-1; no clear D gene. Trimming removed 3 bases at V and 10 bases at J, with 13 bases between. Germline V CDR1 and CDR2: DFQATT, SNEGSKA (reference sequence). The CDR3 sequence is 12 residues long. The CDR3 region has the DNA TGCAGTGCTAGTGGTTGGGCATCCGAGCAGTTCTTC. Translating gives CSASGWASEQFF.